This TCR beta chain was sequenced in a study of T cell responses to AZD1222 COVID-19 vaccine. Some clones are missing from TCRdb's copy, which holds only in-frame ones; the method was immunoSEQ multiplex PCR. The sample records some 92,000 clones, around nine tenths being singletons. Concerning this clone: The antigen is unknown.

Germline V gene lookup returns CDR1 ENHRY and CDR2 SYGVKD. The V end was cut by 6 bases, the J end by 3 bases, with 14 bases between. This CDR3 is 14 amino acids long. Study-wide results and caveats: There were mostly white British donors and more females than males, and clonal diversity was possibly underestimated. The CD4 TCRs associated with vaccination extended across spike and predominated at 160-218 and 743-854. Spike-specific TCR breadth and depth grew following two AZD1222 doses.

The material was peripheral blood, obtained on day 0 of MenACWY control vaccination. The J gene is TRBJ1-2, the V gene TRBV10-3, with D possibly matching TRBD1 (5 bases). The TCR originated in an adult in good health. The CDR3 reads CAIRRDPADYGYTF. In nucleotides, the CDR3 is TGTGCCATCAGGAGGGACCCAGCAGACTATGGCTACACCTTC.